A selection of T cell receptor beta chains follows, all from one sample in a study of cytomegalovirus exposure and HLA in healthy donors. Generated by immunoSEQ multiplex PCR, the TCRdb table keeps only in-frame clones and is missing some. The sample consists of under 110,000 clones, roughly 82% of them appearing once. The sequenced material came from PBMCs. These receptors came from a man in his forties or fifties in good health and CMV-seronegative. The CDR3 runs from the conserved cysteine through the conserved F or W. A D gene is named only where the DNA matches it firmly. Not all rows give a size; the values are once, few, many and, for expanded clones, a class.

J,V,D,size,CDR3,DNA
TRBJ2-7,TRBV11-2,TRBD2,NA,CASSSPSGGGNEQYF,TGTGCCAGCAGCTCGCCTAGCGGGGGGGGCAACGAGCAGTACTTC
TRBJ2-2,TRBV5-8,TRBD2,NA,CASSSLAGDTGELFF,TGTGCCAGCAGCTCCCTAGCGGGAGACACCGGGGAGCTGTTTTTT
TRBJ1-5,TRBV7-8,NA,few,CASSSRTEVRQPQHF,TGTGCCAGCAGCTCCCGGACAGAAGTCCGTCAGCCCCAGCATTTT
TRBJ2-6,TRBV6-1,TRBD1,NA,CASSSTGVNVLTF,TGTGCCAGCAGTTCTACAGGGGTAAACGTCCTGACTTTC
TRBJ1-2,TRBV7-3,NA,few,CASSPVGGAERGGYTF,TGTGCCAGCAGCCCCGTAGGGGGGGCAGAGAGGGGCGGCTACACCTTC
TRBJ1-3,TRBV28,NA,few,CASSHGNSGNTIYF,TGTGCCAGCAGTCACGGGAATTCTGGAAACACCATATATTTT
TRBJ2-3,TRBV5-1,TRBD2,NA,CASSFALAGGTDTQYF,TGCGCCAGCAGCTTCGCGCTAGCGGGGGGCACAGATACGCAGTATTTT
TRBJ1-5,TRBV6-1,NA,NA,CASTETENQPQHF,TGTGCCAGCACTGAGACAGAAAATCAGCCCCAGCATTTT
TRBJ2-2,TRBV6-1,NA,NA,CASSGHYTGELFF,TGTGCCAGCAGCGGACACTACACCGGGGAGCTGTTTTTT
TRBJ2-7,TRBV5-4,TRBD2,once,CASSPRTSGRGEQYF,TGTGCCAGCAGCCCTAGGACTAGCGGGAGAGGCGAGCAGTACTTC
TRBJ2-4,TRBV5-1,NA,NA,CASSWVEQGKGKNIQYF,TGCGCCAGCAGCTGGGTCGAACAGGGCAAAGGCAAAAACATTCAGTACTTC
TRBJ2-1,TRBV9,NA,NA,CASSGLGDEQFF,TGTGCCAGCAGCGGTCTAGGGGATGAGCAGTTCTTC
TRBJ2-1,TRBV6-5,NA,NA,CASSYRPADEQFF,TGTGCCAGCAGTTACCGCCCGGCGGATGAGCAGTTCTTC
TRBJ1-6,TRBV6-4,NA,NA,CASSDNREGSPLHF,TGTGCCAGCAGTGACAACAGGGAAGGTTCACCCCTCCACTTT
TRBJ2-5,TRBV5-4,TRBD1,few,CASSLGNRGLRRETQYF,TGTGCCAGCAGCTTAGGGAACAGGGGGCTTAGGAGAGAGACCCAGTACTTC
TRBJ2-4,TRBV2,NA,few,CASSSGVDIQYF,TGTGCCAGCAGTTCCGGAGTGGACATTCAGTACTTC
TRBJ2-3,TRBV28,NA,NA,CASRGGITDTQYF,TGTGCCAGCAGAGGAGGGATCACAGATACGCAGTATTTT
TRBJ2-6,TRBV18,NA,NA,CASSYTMTVRSSGANVLTF,TGTGCCAGCTCTTATACAATGACAGTCCGAAGCTCTGGGGCCAACGTCCTGACTTTC
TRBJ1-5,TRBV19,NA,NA,CASTPGRDVGNQPQHF,TGTGCCAGTACCCCGGGCAGGGATGTTGGCAATCAGCCCCAGCATTTT
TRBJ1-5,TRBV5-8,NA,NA,CASSLSRNQPQHF,TGTGCCAGCAGCTTGTCTCGGAATCAGCCCCAGCATTTT
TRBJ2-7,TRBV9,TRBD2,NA,CASSVDSGGYEQYF,TGTGCCAGCAGCGTAGATAGCGGGGGGTACGAGCAGTACTTC
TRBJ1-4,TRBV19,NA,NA,CASSSWAGEVTNEKLFF,TGTGCCAGTAGCTCCTGGGCGGGGGAAGTTACTAATGAAAAACTGTTTTTT
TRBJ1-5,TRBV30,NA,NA,CAWSLGGSNQPQHF,TGTGCCTGGAGTCTCGGCGGGAGCAATCAGCCCCAGCATTTT
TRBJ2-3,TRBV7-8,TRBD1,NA,CASSLATGVTDTQYF,TGTGCCAGCAGCTTGGCGACAGGGGTCACAGATACGCAGTATTTT
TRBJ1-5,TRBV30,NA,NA,CAWSKQEYQPQHF,TGTGCCTGGAGTAAACAGGAATATCAGCCCCAGCATTTT
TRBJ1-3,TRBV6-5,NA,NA,CASRGQLSSGNTIYF,TGTGCCAGCCGCGGACAGCTGAGCTCTGGAAACACCATATATTTT
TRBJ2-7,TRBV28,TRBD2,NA,CASSTSGRAFEQYF,TGTGCCAGCAGTACTAGCGGGAGGGCTTTCGAGCAGTACTTC
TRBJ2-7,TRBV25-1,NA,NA,CASSEYGIEQYF,TGTGCCAGCAGTGAATACGGGATCGAGCAGTACTTC
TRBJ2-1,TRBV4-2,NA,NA,CASSPRDFQRYEQFF,TGTGCCAGCAGTCCTAGGGACTTCCAGAGGTATGAGCAGTTCTTC
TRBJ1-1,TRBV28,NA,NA,CASSLSLAGAFF,TGTGCCAGCAGTTTATCCCTTGCGGGAGCTTTCTTT
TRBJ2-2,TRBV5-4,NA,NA,CASSSAGTNTGELFF,TGTGCCAGCAGCTCCGCAGGGACGAACACCGGGGAGCTGTTTTTT
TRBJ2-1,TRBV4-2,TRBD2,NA,CASSQEERGVYNEQFF,TGTGCCAGCAGCCAAGAGGAGCGGGGGGTCTACAATGAGCAGTTCTTC
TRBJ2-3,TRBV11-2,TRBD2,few,CASSLRGAGGDTQYF,TGTGCCAGCAGCCTTCGAGGAGCGGGGGGAGATACGCAGTATTTT
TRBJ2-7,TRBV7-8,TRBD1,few,CASSRTGGYEQYF,TGTGCCAGCAGCCGGACAGGGGGCTACGAGCAGTACTTC
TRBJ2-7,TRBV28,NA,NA,CASSSRGSTGEQYF,TGTGCCAGCAGTTCCAGGGGATCGACTGGGGAGCAGTACTTC
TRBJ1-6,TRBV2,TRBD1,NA,CATKTQGAGNSPLHF,TGTGCCACCAAGACCCAGGGGGCGGGTAATTCACCCCTCCACTTT
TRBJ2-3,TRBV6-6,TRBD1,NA,CASSPGQATDTQYF,TGTGCCAGCAGTCCGGGACAGGCAACAGATACGCAGTATTTT
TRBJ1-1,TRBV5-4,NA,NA,CASSQVMNTEAFF,TGTGCCAGCAGCCAGGTCATGAACACTGAAGCTTTCTTT
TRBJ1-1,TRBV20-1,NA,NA,CSASGTTEAFF,TGCAGTGCGTCCGGGACAACAGAAGCTTTCTTT
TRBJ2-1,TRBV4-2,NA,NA,CASSRTVNNEQFF,TGTGCCAGCAGCCGGACAGTTAACAATGAGCAGTTCTTC
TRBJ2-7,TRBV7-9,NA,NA,CASSEKGAGSNEQYF,TGTGCCAGCAGCGAAAAGGGTGCAGGGTCGAACGAGCAGTACTTC
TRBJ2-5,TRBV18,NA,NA,CASSPKGEGRTQYF,TGTGCCAGCTCACCAAAAGGGGAAGGGCGGACCCAGTACTTC
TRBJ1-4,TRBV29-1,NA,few,CSVAKTSATNEKLFF,TGCAGCGTTGCAAAAACTTCCGCAACTAATGAAAAACTGTTTTTT
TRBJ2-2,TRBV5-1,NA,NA,CASSLGRGAGELFF,TGCGCCAGCAGCTTGGGCAGGGGGGCCGGGGAGCTGTTTTTT
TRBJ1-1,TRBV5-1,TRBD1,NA,CASRGHLQGETEAFF,TGCGCCAGCAGAGGCCACCTTCAGGGGGAAACTGAAGCTTTCTTT
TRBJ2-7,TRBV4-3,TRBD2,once,CASSQALAGSYEQYF,TGCGCCAGCAGCCAAGCACTAGCGGGGTCCTACGAGCAGTACTTC
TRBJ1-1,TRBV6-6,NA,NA,CASSYSQRNTEAFF,TGTGCCAGCAGTTACTCTCAGCGGAACACTGAAGCTTTCTTT
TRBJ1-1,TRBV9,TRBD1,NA,CASSVASTGTTEAFF,TGTGCCAGCAGCGTAGCATCGACAGGGACCACTGAAGCTTTCTTT
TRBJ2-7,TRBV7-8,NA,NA,CASSRLNYEQYF,TGTGCCAGCAGCCGGTTAAACTACGAGCAGTACTTC
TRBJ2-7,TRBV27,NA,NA,CASSPAGLYEQYF,TGTGCCAGCAGTCCTGCAGGACTCTACGAGCAGTACTTC
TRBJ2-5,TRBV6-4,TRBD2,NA,CASSPREGETQYF,TGTGCCAGCAGTCCTAGGGAGGGGGAGACCCAGTACTTC
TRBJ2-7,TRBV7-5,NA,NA,CATSACEQYF,TGTGCGACTAGCGCCTGCGAGCAGTACTTC
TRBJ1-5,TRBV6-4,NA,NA,CASSDPGGNQPQHF,TGTGCCAGCAGTGACCCCGGGGGTAATCAGCCCCAGCATTTT
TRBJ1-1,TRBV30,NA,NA,CAWMNSRASEAFF,TGTGCCTGGATGAATTCCCGAGCCTCTGAAGCTTTCTTT